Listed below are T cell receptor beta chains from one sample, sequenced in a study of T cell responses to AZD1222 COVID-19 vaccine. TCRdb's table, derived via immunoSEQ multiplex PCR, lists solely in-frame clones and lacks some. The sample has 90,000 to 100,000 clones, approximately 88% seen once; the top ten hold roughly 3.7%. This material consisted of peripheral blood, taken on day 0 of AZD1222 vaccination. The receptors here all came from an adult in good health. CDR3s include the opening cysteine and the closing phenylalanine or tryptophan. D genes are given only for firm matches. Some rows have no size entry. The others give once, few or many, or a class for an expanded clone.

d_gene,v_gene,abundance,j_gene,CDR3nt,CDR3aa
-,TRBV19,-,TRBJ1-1,TGTGCCAGTAGTCAGGTTGGGGCCTACACTGAAGCTTTCTTT,CASSQVGAYTEAFF
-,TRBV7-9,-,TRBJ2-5,TGTGCCAGCAGCTCACACAGGTTAGCAGAGACCCAGTACTTC,CASSSHRLAETQYF
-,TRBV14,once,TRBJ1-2,TGTGCCAGCAGCCAGGAGGGGAACTATGGCTACACCTTC,CASSQEGNYGYTF
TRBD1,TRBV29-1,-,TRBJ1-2,TGCAGCGTTGGGGGACAGCACTATGGCTACACCTTC,CSVGGQHYGYTF
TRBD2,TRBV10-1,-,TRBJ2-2,TGCGCCAGCAGACCGGGACTAGCTTCCGGGGAGCTGTTTTTT,CASRPGLASGELFF
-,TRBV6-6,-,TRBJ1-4,TGTGCCAGCAGCTACGTTCGCGAAAAACTGTTTTTT,CASSYVREKLFF
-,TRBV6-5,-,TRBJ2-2,TGTACAGGCGGGGTAGGCGGGGAGCTGTTTTTT,CTGGVGGELFF
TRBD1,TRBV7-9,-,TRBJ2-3,TGTGCCAACGAAATTGGTGGGACAGGGGGCGCAGATACGCAGTATTTT,CANEIGGTGGADTQYF
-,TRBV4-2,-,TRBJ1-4,TGTGCCAGCAGCCAAGGCGCAGGGAATGAAAAACTGTTTTTT,CASSQGAGNEKLFF
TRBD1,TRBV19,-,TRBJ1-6,TGTGCCAGTAGTATAGTGGGACAGGGACCTTTGGATAATTCACCCCTCCACTTT,CASSIVGQGPLDNSPLHF
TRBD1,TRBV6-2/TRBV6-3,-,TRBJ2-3,TGTGCCAGCAGTTATAACAAAGGACAGGGGGTTCATACGCAGTATTTT,CASSYNKGQGVHTQYF
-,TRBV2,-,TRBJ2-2,TGTGCCAGCAGGGGGGTGGGGAACACCGGGGAGCTGTTTTTT,CASRGVGNTGELFF
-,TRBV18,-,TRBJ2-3,TGTGCCAGCTCACCCGGGGCCGGGCTTAGCACAGATACGCAGTATTTT,CASSPGAGLSTDTQYF
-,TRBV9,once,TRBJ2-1,TGTGCCAGCAGCGGGGCGGACAATGAGCAGTTCTTC,CASSGADNEQFF
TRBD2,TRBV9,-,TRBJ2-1,TGTGCCAGCAGCCCGGGACTAGCGAACCATGAGCAGTTCTTC,CASSPGLANHEQFF
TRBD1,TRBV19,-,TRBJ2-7,TGTGCCAGTAGCCGGGACAGCAAAACCTACGAGCAGTACTTC,CASSRDSKTYEQYF